The rows below give T cell receptor beta chains drawn from one sample of a study of blood T cell repertoires in COVID-19. The data were produced by immunoSEQ multiplex PCR, yet TCRdb's version contains in-frame clones alone and is incomplete. The data show 150,000 to 200,000 clones, with 65% to 85% seen just once and around 19% held by the top ten. Material for sequencing was peripheral blood. These receptors all come from an older woman who had recovered from COVID-19. CDR3s leave out the opening cysteine and the closing phenylalanine or tryptophan. Each record gives: V gene, J gene, CDR3 protein.

>TRBV13|TRBJ2-6
ASAGTAGSGANVLT
>TRBV7-2|TRBJ1-5
ASNKGVGNQPQH
>TRBV10-3|TRBJ2-3
ATGGLAASTDTQY
>TRBV7-8|TRBJ1-3
ASSLLAWGNTIY
>TRBV30|TRBJ1-1
AWSRGTANTEAF
>TRBV3-1/TRBV3-2|TRBJ2-7
ASRRAAGEGGGQY
>TRBV7-2|TRBJ2-1
ASSLVQRNEQF
>TRBV5-1|TRBJ2-1
ASSFMGTGTYNEQF
>TRBV6-1|TRBJ1-6
ASSATGTGGGSPLH
>TRBV28|TRBJ1-1
ASSADRGAF
>TRBV5-6|TRBJ1-6
ASSLGAQDNSPLH
>TRBV19|TRBJ1-5
ASSPWTGGATQPQH
>TRBV7-2|TRBJ2-3
ASSFGSGTDTQY
>TRBV5-1|TRBJ2-2
ASSLAQTSPGELF